This T cell receptor beta chain is from a study of blood T cells in healthy people across ages. Overall study results and limits: With donor CMV status unknown, expanded clonotype changes were possibly confounded.

Germline CDR1 is WSHSY and CDR2 is SAAADI. This CDR3 comprises 17 residues. After removal of 0 bases from V and 6 bases from J, the junction contained 11 bases not matched to a gene. It was with a sample-barcoded 5' primer and a J-beta primer mix that a second PCR of about 6 to 12 cycles was run. In TCRdb, the 5' RACE reads were re-called with MiXCR into one record per CDR3 protein. The table includes 1.2 million to 1.5 million distinct CDR3 sequences, approximately 59% detected once. Comment on this clonotype: Its target is unknown.

This sequence originates from a man aged 18 to 29 in good health. The V and J genes are TRBV10-2 and TRBJ2-1; 7 nucleotides line up with TRBD2. Sample: blood. The CDR3, as DNA: TGCGCCAGCAGTGAGTCGTTTGGCGGGAGAATCGGCAATGAGCAGTTCTTC. Its translation is CASSESFGGRIGNEQFF.